Below, one T cell receptor beta chain is given with its context. The trim removed 3 bases at V and 3 bases at J, leaving 3 bases unmatched. Germline values: CDR1 LNHDA, CDR2 SQIVND (reference sequence). The CDR3 is 14 residues long. Profiling relied on immunoSEQ multiplex PCR, and the TCRdb table lists in-frame clones only, not all of them. This table holds some 100,000 clones, around four fifths found once. The record originates from a study of blood T cell repertoires in COVID-19. Study as a whole: PBMCs, B-cell-depleted T cells, or T cells provided the cDNA or gDNA that made up the material.

The sample was peripheral blood. V usage is TRBV19 and J usage is TRBJ2-7; 9 bases align to TRBD1. This clonotype originated in a human donor in a cohort sampled during active COVID-19. CDR3 sequence reads: CASSIAGQGYEQYF. The CDR3 region has the DNA TGTGCCAGTAGTATCGCGGGACAGGGCTACGAGCAGTACTTC.